The T cell receptor beta chain described here comes from a study of shared clonotypes between healthy human individuals. Trimming left V 6 bases short and J 1 base short, with 9 bases between. CDR3 length: 13 amino acids. Germline loops: CDR1 MNHEY, CDR2 SMNVEV (reference sequence). Each replicate PCR on the sorted subsets used 200 to 250 ng DNA (around 31,000 T cell genomes). Original processing methods: ImmunoSEQ only sent back junction sequences with no quality scores, so filtering was done differently. Clones were sequenced by immunoSEQ multiplex PCR, and TCRdb holds only the in-frame ones, with some missing. Clonal size and the V and J genes are those of that table, whereas D and trimming came from the DNA. The table has 780,000 or so clones, 55% to 75% seen once. A single count supports this clone. Its target is not known. Study-level results: It was the few donors that limited the genetic and exposure-history diversity represented.

This TCR derives from a young woman in good health. Sequenced input: memory CD4+ T cells sorted from blood. As for subset: CD45RA-negative fraction. The chain has TRBV27 and TRBJ1-1; D is unresolved. The CDR3 protein is CASSDQWNTEAFF. In nucleotides, the CDR3 is TGTGCCAGCAGCGACCAATGGAACACTGAAGCTTTCTTT.